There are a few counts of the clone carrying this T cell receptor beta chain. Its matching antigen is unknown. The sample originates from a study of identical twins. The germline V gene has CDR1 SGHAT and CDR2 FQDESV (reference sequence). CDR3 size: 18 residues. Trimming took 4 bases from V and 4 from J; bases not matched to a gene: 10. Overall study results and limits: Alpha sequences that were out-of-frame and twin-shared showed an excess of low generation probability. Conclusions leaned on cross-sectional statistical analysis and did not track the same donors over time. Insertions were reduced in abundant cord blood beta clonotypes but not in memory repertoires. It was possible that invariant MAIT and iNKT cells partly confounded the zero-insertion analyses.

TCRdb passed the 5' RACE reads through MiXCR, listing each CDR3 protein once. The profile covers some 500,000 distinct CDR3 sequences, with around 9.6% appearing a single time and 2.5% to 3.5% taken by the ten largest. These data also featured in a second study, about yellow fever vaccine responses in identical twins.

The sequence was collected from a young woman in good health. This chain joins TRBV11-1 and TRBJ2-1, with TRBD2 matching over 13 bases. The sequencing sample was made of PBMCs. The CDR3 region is CASSSQFGLAGVYNEQFF. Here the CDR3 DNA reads TGTGCCAGCAGCTCCCAATTCGGACTAGCGGGGGTTTACAATGAGCAGTTCTTC.